This is a list of T cell receptor beta chains from one sample in a study of shared clonotypes between healthy human individuals. TCRdb keeps only in-frame clones here, not all; method: immunoSEQ multiplex PCR. The top ten clones hold around 0.13% of a sample with approximately 2.4 million clones, around 95% of them seen once. Sequencing was performed on naive CD4+ T cells sorted from blood. These receptors were collected from a man between 18 and 29 years old in good health. The CDR3 runs from the conserved cysteine through the conserved F or W. The D gene is left open where the match is weak. The size field is filled for only some rows; it gives once, few, many or a size class.

>.|.|TRBJ2-2|TRBV7-2
TGTGCCAGCAGGGCGCTGGACAGAAACACCGGGGAGCTGTTTTTT
CASRALDRNTGELFF
>.|.|TRBJ1-1|TRBV19
TGTGCCAGTAGTATCCTGAACACTGAAGCTTTCTTT
CASSILNTEAFF
>.|.|TRBJ1-1|TRBV28
TGTGCCAGCAGTTCCTCTCGGCAGCCGGAAGCTTTCTTT
CASSSSRQPEAFF
>.|.|TRBJ2-7|TRBV10-1
TGCGCCAGCACCTCCGGGACCTTCCTTATCGAGCAGTACTTC
CASTSGTFLIEQYF
>.|.|TRBJ1-3|TRBV2
TGTGCCAGCAGGAAGGATCAGGGGATCCCTGGAAACACCATATATTTT
CASRKDQGIPGNTIYF
>.|.|TRBJ2-7|TRBV11-2
TGTGCCAGCAGGCGCGGGAAAGGATACGAGCAGTACTTC
CASRRGKGYEQYF
>.|once|TRBJ1-1|TRBV2
TGTGCCACCCGTATCTGGGAAAACACTGAAGCTTTCTTT
CATRIWENTEAFF
>.|.|TRBJ1-5|TRBV10-3
TGTGCCATCAGTGCAGGTCCCGATCAGCCCCAGCATTTT
CAISAGPDQPQHF
>.|.|TRBJ1-5|TRBV6-6
TGTGCCAGCAGGAAATCGGGGGTGCGCAATCAGCCCCAGCATTTT
CASRKSGVRNQPQHF
>.|.|TRBJ2-7|TRBV2
TGTGCCAGCAGCCTCGATGACTACGAGCAGTACTTC
CASSLDDYEQYF